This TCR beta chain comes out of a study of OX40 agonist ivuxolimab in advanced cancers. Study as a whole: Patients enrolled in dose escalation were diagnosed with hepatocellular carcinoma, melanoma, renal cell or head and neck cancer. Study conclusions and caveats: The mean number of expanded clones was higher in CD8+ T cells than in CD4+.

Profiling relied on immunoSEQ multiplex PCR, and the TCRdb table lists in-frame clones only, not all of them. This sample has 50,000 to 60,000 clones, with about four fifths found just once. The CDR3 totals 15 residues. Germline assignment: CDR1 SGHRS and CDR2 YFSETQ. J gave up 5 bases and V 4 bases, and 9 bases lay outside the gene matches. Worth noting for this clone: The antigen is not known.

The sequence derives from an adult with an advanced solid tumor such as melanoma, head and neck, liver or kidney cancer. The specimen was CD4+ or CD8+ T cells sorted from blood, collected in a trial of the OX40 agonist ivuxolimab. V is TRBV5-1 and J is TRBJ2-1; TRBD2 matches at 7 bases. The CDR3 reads CASSLTSPTHNEQFF. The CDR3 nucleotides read TGCGCCAGCAGCCTGACTAGCCCCACACACAATGAGCAGTTCTTC.